The T cell receptor (beta chain) under discussion was sequenced for a study of radiation and T cells in renal cell carcinoma. Overall study: Nephrectomy followed 15 Gy stereotactic body radiation by 4 weeks. Study-level points and caveats: In blood, top tumor clones expanded by 2 weeks, shrinking by 4.

Concerning this clone itself: Its antigen is currently unknown.

The V gene end was trimmed by 3 bases and the J gene end by 4 bases; junction bases not matched to a gene: 17. This CDR3 spans 18 amino acids. Germline loops: CDR1 ENHRY, CDR2 SYGVKD. Libraries were prepared by immunoSEQ multiplex PCR; TCRdb keeps only in-frame clonotypes and omits some of them. Of 65,000 to 80,000 clones listed, 80% to 90% are singletons. Regarding time point: blood 2 weeks post-SBRT. Treatment: 15 Gy SBRT to primary tumor, nephrectomy 4 weeks later. Radiation-treated patients gave blood at baseline, week 2 and week 4. The patient's renal cell carcinoma had clear cell pathology. The gene calls are TRBV10-3 and TRBJ2-5; 7 nucleotides line up with TRBD1. The sequencing used blood, collected from a patient whose treatment included radiotherapy and nephrectomy. This sequence was found in a woman between 45 and 60 years old with renal cell carcinoma. CDR3 in DNA: TGTGCCATCAGTGAAGGAACCACCCAAACAGGGGCGGGAGAGACCCAGTACTTC. It codes for CAISEGTTQTGAGETQYF.